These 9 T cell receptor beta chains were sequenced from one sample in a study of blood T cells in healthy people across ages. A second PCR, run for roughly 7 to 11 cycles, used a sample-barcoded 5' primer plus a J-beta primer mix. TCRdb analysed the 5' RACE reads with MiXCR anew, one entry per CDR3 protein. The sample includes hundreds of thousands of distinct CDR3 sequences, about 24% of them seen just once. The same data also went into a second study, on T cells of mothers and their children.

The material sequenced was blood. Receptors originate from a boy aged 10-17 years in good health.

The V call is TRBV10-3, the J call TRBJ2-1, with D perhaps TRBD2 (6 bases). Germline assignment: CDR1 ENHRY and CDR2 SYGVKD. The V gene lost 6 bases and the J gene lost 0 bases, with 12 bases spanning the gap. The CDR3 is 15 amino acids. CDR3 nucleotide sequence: TGTGCCATCAGCCGGGACTCCAGCTCCTACAATGAGCAGTTCTTC. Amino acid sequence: CAISRDSSSYNEQFF.

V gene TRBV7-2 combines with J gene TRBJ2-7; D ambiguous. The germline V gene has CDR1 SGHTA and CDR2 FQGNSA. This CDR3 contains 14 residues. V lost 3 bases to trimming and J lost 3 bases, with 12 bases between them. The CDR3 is CASSLSVGFYEQYF. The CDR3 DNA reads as TGTGCCAGCAGCTTGAGCGTGGGCTTCTACGAGCAGTACTTC.

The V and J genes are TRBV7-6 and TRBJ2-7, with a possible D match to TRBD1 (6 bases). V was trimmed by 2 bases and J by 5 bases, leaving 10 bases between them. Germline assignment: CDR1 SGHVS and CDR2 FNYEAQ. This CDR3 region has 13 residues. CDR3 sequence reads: CASSLTGWDEQYF. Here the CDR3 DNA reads TGTGCCAGCAGCTTAACAGGGTGGGACGAGCAGTACTTC.

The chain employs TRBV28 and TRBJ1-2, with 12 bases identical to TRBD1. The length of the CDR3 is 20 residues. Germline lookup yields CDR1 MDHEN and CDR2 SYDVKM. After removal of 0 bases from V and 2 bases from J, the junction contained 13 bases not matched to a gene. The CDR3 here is CASSLWDFKPGQGANYGYTF. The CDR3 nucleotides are TGTGCCAGCAGTTTATGGGACTTTAAACCGGGACAGGGGGCGAACTATGGCTACACCTTC.

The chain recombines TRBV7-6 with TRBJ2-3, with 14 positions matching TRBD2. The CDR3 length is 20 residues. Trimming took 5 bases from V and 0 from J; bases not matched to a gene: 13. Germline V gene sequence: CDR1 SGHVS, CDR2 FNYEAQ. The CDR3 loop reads CASSRGLAGGQLSSTDTQYF. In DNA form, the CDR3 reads TGTGCCAGCAGCCGTGGACTAGCGGGGGGTCAACTATCAAGCACAGATACGCAGTATTTT.

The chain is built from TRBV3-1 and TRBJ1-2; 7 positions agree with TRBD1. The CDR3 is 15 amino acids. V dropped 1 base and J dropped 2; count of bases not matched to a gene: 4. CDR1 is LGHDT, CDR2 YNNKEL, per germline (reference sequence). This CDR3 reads CASSQGTGVNYGYTF. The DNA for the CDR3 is TGTGCCAGCAGCCAAGGGACAGGCGTCAACTATGGCTACACCTTC.

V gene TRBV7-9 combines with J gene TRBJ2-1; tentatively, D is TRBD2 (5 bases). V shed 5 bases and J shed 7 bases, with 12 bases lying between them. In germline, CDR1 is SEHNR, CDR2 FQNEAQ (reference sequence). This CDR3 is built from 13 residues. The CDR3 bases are TGTGCCAGCAGCCCAAACCGCGGGAATGAGCAGTTCTTC. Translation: CASSPNRGNEQFF.

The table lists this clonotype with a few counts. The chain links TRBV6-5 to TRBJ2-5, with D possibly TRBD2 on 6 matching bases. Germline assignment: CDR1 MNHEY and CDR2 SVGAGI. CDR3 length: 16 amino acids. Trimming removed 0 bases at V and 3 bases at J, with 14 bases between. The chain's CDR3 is CASSYSSRGGKETQYF. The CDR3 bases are TGTGCCAGCAGTTACTCATCCCGTGGGGGGAAAGAGACCCAGTACTTC.

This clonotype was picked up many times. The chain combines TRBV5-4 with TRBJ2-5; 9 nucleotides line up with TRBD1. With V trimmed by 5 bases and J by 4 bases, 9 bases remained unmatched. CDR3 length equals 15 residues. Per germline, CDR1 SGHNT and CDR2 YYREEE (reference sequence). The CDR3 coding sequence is TGTGCCAGCAGTCGAACCACAGGGGGCGGAGAGACCCAGTACTTC. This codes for CASSRTTGGGETQYF.